This T cell receptor (beta chain) was documented in a study of beta chain features in type 1 diabetes. CDR3 length equals 13 residues. V lost 8 bases and J lost 2, with 12 bases in between. CDR1 and CDR2 (germline): LNHNV, YYDKDF (reference sequence). Remarks on this clone: What it binds is unknown.

What was sequenced were expressed TCRB transcripts, since all of the isolated RNA had been reverse transcribed. Reads from naive, central memory and regulatory T cell samples averaged around 3.7 million. The assay was immunoSEQ multiplex PCR, and TCRdb's table has in-frame clones only and misses some. The sample carries 300,000 to 350,000 clones, around 20% recorded once. General study results and limits: Type 1 diabetes patients had VDJ junctions that carried fewer insertions and more deletions.

The rearrangement joins TRBV15 to TRBJ1-2; tentatively, D is TRBD1 (5 bases). This sequence was found in a woman aged 18-29 years in good health. The sample taken for sequencing was naive CD4+ T cells from blood. The CDR3 region has the DNA TGTGCCACCTCGGGGGGGGTCAACTATGGCTACACCTTC. Its protein product is CATSGGVNYGYTF.